This T cell receptor (beta chain) was found in a study of shared clonotypes between healthy human individuals. The CDR3 is 13 amino acids. The V gene end was trimmed by 3 bases and the J gene end by 11 bases; junction bases not matched to a gene: 9. Germline CDR1 and CDR2: SGHTA and FQGTGA. TCRdb keeps only in-frame clones here, not all; method: immunoSEQ multiplex PCR. The sample lists 2 million to 3 million clones; 93% were seen once. This sequence originates from a young man in good health. Some clones in this sample may be carry-over from other donors' samples. Sequencing was done on a sample of naive CD4+ T cells from PBMCs. Specified subset: CD45RA+ positively selected. V and J are TRBV7-3 and TRBJ1-1; 7 nucleotides align to TRBD1. The CDR3 sequence is CASSLGPQGNAFF. The CDR3 nucleotides read TGTGCCAGCAGCTTGGGACCACAGGGGAATGCTTTCTTT.